This T cell receptor beta chain originates from a study of blood T cell repertoires in COVID-19. Here immunoSEQ multiplex PCR was the method, and the copy in TCRdb shows in-frame clones only, minus some. Among 150,000 to 200,000 clones listed, 80% to 95% were seen once. Trimming shortened V by 6 bases and J by 0 bases, and 6 bases separated the two germline ends. The CDR3 sequence is 13 residues long. Looked up from germline, CDR1 is MNHEY and CDR2 is SMNVEV (reference sequence). This clonotype originated in a man in his forties or fifties with acute or convalescent COVID-19. The chain combines TRBV27 with TRBJ1-5, with unresolved D. Specimen: peripheral blood. CDR3 nucleotides: TGTGCCAGCAGGCCAGGTAGCAATCAGCCCCAGCATTTT. Its translation: CASRPGSNQPQHF.